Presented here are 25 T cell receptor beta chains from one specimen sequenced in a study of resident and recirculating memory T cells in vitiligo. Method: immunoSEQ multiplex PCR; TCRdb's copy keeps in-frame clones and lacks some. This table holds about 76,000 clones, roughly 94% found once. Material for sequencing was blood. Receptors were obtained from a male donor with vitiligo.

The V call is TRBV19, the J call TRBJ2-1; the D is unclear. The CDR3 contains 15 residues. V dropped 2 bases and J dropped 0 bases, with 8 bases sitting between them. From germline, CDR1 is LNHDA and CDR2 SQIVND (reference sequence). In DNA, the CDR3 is TGTGCCAGTAGTATACTACTGAGCTCCTACAATGAGCAGTTCTTC. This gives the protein CASSILLSSYNEQFF.

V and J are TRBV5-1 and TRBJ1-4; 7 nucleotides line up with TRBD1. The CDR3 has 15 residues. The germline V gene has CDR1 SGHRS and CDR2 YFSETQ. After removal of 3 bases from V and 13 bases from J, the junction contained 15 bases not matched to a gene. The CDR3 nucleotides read TGCGCCAGCAGCTCGACAGGGTATGAGTTGGGAGGACTGTTTTTT. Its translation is CASSSTGYELGGLFF.

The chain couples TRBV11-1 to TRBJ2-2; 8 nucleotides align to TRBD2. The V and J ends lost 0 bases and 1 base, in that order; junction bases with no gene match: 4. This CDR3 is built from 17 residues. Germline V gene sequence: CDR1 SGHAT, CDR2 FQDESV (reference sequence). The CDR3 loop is CASSLAMGLVNTGELFF. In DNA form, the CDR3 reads TGTGCCAGCAGCTTAGCGATGGGACTAGTGAACACCGGGGAGCTGTTTTTT. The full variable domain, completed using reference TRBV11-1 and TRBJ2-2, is EAEVAQSPRYKITEKSQAVAFWCDPISGHATLYWYRQILGQGPELLVQFQDESVVDDSQLPKDRFSAERLKGVDSTLKIQPAELGDSAMYLCASSLAMGLVNTGELFFGEGSRLTVL.

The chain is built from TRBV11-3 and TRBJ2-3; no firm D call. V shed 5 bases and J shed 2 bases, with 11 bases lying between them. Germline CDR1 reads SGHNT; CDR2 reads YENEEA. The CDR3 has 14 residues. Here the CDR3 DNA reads TGTGCCAGCAGCCCCTCGCTAGTCACAGATACGCAGTATTTT. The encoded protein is CASSPSLVTDTQYF. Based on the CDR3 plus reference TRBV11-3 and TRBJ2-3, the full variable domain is EAGVVQSPRYKIIEKKQPVAFWCNPISGHNTLYWYLQNLGQGPELLIRYENEEAVDDSQLPKDRFSAERLKGVDSTLKIQPAELGDSAVYLCASSPSLVTDTQYFGPGTRLTVL.

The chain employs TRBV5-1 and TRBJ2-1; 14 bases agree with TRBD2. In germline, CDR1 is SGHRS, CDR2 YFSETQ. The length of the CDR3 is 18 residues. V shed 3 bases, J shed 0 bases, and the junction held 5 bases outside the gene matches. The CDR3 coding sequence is TGCGCCAGCAGCTCCGGACTAGCGGGAGGTAGCTCCTACAATGAGCAGTTCTTC. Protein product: CASSSGLAGGSSYNEQFF.

The CDR3 DNA reads TGTGCCAGCAGCTTAAAGGCGCGGGAGTGGCAGTTCTTC. Protein: CASSLKAREWQFF. The V and J genes are TRBV7-3 and TRBJ2-1; the match to TRBD2 covers 7 bases. V dropped 1 base and J dropped 12; count of bases not matched to a gene: 6. The CDR3 is 13 residues long. Germline values: CDR1 SGHTA, CDR2 FQGTGA. Full variable domain (missing parts from reference TRBV7-3 and TRBJ2-1): GAGVSQTPSNKVTEKGKYVELRCDPISGHTALYWYRQSLGQGPEFLIYFQGTGAADDSGLPNDRFFAVRPEGSVSTLKIQRTERGDSAVYLCASSLKAREWQFFGPGTRLTVL.

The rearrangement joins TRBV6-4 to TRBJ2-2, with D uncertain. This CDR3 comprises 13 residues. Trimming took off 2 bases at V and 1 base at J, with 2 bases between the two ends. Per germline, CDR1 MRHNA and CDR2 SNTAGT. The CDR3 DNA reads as TGTGCCAGCAGTGACCGGAACACCGGGGAGCTGTTTTTT. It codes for CASSDRNTGELFF.

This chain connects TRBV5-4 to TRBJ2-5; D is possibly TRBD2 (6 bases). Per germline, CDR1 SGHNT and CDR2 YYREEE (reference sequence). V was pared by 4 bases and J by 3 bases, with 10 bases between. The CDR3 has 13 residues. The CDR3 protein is CASSGGTEETQYF. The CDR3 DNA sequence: TGTGCCAGCAGCGGGGGGACGGAAGAGACCCAGTACTTC. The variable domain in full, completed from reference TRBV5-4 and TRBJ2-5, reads ETGVTQSPTHLIKTRGQQVTLRCSSQSGHNTVSWYQQALGQGPQFIFQYYREEENGRGNFPPRFSGLQFPNYSSELNVNALELDDSALYLCASSGGTEETQYFGPGTRLLVL.

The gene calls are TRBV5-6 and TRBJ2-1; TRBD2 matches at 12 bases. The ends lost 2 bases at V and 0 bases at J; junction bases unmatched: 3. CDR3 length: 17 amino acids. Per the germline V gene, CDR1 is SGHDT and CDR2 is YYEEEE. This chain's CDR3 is CASSLLAGGSSYNEQFF. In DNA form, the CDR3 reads TGTGCCAGCAGCTTACTAGCGGGAGGAAGCTCCTACAATGAGCAGTTCTTC.

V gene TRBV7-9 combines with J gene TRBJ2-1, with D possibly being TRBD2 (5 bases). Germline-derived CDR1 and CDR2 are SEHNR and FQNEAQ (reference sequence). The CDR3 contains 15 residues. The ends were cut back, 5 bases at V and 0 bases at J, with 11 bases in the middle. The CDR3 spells CASSPVGSSYNEQFF. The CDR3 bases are TGTGCCAGCAGCCCCGTGGGGAGCTCCTACAATGAGCAGTTCTTC.

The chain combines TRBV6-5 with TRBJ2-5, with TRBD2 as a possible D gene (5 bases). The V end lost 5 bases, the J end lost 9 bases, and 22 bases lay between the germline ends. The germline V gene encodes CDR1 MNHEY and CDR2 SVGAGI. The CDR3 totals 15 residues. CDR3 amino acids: CASSRTGPTRSAQYF. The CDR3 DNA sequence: TGTGCCAGCAGTCGGACGGGCCCCACTAGGTCGGCCCAGTACTTC.

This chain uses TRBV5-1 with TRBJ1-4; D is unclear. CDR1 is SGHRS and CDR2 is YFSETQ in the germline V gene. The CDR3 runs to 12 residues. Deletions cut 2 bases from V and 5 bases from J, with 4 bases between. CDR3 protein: CASSLQNEKLFF. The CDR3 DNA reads TGCGCCAGCAGCTTACAAAATGAAAAACTGTTTTTT.

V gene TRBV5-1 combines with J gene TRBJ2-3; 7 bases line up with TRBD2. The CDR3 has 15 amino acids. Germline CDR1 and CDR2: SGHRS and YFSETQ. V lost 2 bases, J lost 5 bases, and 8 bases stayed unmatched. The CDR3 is CASSFPGGDGDTQYF. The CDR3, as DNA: TGCGCCAGCAGCTTTCCGGGAGGCGATGGAGATACGCAGTATTTT.

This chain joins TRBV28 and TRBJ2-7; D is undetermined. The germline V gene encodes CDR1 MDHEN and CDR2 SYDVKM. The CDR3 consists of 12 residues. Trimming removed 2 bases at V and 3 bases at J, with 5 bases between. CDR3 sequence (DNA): TGTGCCAGCAGTTTAGGAGTCTACGAGCAGTACTTC. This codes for CASSLGVYEQYF.

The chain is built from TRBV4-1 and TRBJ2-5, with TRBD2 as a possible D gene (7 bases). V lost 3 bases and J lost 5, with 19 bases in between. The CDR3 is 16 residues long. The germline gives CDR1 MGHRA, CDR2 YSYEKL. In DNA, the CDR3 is TGCGCCAGCAGCCAGGGAGGGAGGGGGTCGCGGGAGACCCAGTACTTC. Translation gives CASSQGGRGSRETQYF.

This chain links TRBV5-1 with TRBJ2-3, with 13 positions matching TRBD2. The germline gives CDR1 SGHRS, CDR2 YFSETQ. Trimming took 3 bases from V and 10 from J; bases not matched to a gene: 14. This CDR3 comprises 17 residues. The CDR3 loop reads CASSSRGLAGAKLAQYF. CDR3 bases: TGCGCCAGCAGCTCCCGCGGACTAGCGGGGGCCAAGTTGGCGCAGTATTTT.

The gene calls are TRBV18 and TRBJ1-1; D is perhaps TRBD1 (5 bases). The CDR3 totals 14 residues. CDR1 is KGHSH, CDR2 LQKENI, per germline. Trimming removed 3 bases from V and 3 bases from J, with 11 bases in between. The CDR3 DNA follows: TGTGCCAGCTCACCGAGGAGCAGGGACACTGAAGCTTTCTTT. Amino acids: CASSPRSRDTEAFF.

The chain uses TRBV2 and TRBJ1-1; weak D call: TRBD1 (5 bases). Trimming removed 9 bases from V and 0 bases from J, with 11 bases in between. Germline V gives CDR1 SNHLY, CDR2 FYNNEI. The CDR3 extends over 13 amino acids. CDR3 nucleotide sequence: TGTGCCAGGTTACAGGTTATGAACACTGAAGCTTTCTTT. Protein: CARLQVMNTEAFF. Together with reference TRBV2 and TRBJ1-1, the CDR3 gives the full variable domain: EPEVTQTPSHQVTQMGQEVILRCVPISNHLYFYWYRQILGQKVEFLVSFYNNEISEKSEIFDDQFSVERPDGSNFTLKIRSTKLEDSAMYFCARLQVMNTEAFFGQGTRLTVV.

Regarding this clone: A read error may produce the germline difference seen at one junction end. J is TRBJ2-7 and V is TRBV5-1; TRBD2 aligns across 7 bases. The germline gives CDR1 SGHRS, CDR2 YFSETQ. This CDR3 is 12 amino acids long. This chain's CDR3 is CASSPNSGEGFF. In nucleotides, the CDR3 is TGCGCCAGCAGCCCAAATTCGGGGGAGGGTTTCTTC.

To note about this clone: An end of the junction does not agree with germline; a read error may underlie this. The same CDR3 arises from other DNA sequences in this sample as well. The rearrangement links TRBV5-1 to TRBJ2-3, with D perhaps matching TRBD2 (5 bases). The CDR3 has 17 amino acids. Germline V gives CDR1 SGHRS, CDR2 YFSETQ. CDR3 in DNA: TGCGCCAGCAGCTTGTGGACTGCCAACCCTAGCACAGATACACAGTATTTT. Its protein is CASSLWTANPSTDTQYF.

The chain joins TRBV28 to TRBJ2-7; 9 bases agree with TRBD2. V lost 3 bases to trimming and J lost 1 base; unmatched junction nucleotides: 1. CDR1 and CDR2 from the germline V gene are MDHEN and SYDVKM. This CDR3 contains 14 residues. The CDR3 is CASSLSGRSYEQYF. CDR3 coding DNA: TGTGCCAGCAGTTTGAGCGGGAGGTCCTACGAGCAGTACTTC. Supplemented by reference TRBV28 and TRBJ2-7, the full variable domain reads DVKVTQSSRYLVKRTGEKVFLECVQDMDHENMFWYRQDPGLGLRLIYFSYDVKMKEKGDIPEGYSVSREKKERFSLILESASTNQTSMYLCASSLSGRSYEQYFGPGTRLTVT.

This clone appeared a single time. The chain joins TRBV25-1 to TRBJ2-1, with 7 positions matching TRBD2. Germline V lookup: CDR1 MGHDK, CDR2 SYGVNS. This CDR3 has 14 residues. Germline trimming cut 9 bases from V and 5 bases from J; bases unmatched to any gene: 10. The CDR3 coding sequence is TGTGCCAGTAAGCGGGGAGGGTGGGACAATGAGCAGTTCTTC. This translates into CASKRGGWDNEQFF. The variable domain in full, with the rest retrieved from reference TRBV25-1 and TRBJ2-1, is EADIYQTPRYLVIGTGKKITLECSQTMGHDKMYWYQQDPGMELHLIHYSYGVNSTEKGDLSSESTVSRIRTEHFPLTLESARPSHTSQYLCASKRGGWDNEQFFGPGTRLTVL.

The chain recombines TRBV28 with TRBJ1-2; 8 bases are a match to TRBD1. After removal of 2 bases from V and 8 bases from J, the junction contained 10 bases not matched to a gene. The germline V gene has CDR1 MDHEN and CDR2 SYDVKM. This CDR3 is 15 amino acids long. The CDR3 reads CASSLGSQGAGGYTF. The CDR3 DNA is TGTGCCAGCAGTTTAGGCTCCCAGGGGGCGGGCGGCTACACCTTC.

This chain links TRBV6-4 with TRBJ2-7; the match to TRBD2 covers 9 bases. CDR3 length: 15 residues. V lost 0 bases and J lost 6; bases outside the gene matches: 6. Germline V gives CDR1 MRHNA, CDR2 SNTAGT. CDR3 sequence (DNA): TGTGCCAGCAGTGACTCGAGACTAGCGGTGGGCGAGCAGTACTTC. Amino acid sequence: CASSDSRLAVGEQYF.

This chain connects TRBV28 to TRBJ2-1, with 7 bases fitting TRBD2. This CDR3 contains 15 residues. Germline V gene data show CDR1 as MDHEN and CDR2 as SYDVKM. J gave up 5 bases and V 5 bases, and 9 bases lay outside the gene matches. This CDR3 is CASSTLAEQNNEQFF. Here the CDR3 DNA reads TGTGCCAGCAGTACTCTAGCGGAGCAAAACAATGAGCAGTTCTTC.